One sample yielded the 14 T cell receptor beta chains listed below, sequenced in a study of shared clonotypes between healthy human individuals. Using immunoSEQ multiplex PCR, the repertoire was profiled, and TCRdb retains in-frame clones only, with some absent. The sample carries about 2.4 million clones, roughly 92% recorded once. The material sequenced was naive CD4+ T cells sorted from blood. Subset of the sample: CD45RA+ positively selected. Receptors originate from a man aged 18 to 30 in good health.

V and J are TRBV4-1 and TRBJ1-1, with a weak D call TRBD1 (5 bases). In germline, CDR1 is MGHRA, CDR2 YSYEKL. V gave up 0 bases and J gave up 5 bases, with 16 bases separating them. The CDR3 runs to 16 residues. The CDR3 protein is CASSQDGARSRTEAFF. The CDR3 DNA reads as TGCGCCAGCAGCCAAGATGGGGCCAGAAGTCGGACTGAAGCTTTCTTT.

The CDR3 protein is CAWSVEGMGTQYF. In DNA, the CDR3 is TGTGCCTGGAGTGTGGAGGGGATGGGGACCCAGTACTTC. V is TRBV30 and J is TRBJ2-5, with a weak D call TRBD2 (6 bases). This CDR3 has 13 amino acids. Germline-derived CDR1 and CDR2 are GTSNPN and SVGIG (reference sequence). Trimming took 0 bases from V and 7 from J, leaving 12 bases between them.

This clone was recorded once. The chain links TRBV6-4 to TRBJ1-4; perhaps TRBD1 as D (6 bases). Germline V gene lookup returns CDR1 MRHNA and CDR2 SNTAGT. Trimming took 7 bases from V and 5 from J, leaving 14 bases between them. This CDR3 has 14 amino acids. The CDR3 DNA sequence: TGTGCCAGCAAAGACAGGCAGGGCAATGAAAAACTGTTTTTT. Translation: CASKDRQGNEKLFF.

This clone was observed a single time. V is TRBV6-5 and J is TRBJ2-7, with 8 bases fitting TRBD2. The trim removed 1 base at V and 2 bases at J, leaving 4 bases unmatched. This CDR3 region has 15 residues. Germline V CDR1 and CDR2: MNHEY, SVGAGI. Here the CDR3 reads CASSYFREGAYEQYF. CDR3 bases: TGTGCCAGCAGTTACTTTCGGGAGGGGGCCTACGAGCAGTACTTC.

V usage is TRBV27 and J usage is TRBJ2-3; D is possibly TRBD2 (8 bases). Per the germline V gene, CDR1 is MNHEY and CDR2 is SMNVEV (reference sequence). There are 20 residues in the CDR3. V was shortened by 3 bases and J by 0 bases, with 25 bases between the two germline ends. The CDR3 DNA sequence: TGTGCCAGCAGTTTGGGACAGCCTGGACTAGCTTGGGATAGCACAGATACGCAGTATTTT. It encodes CASSLGQPGLAWDSTDTQYF.

This sequence joins TRBV10-3 and TRBJ2-7; TRBD1 matches at 9 bases. Unmatched junction bases numbered 3, after V lost 11 bases and J lost 1 base. Germline V gene sequence: CDR1 ENHRY, CDR2 SYGVKD. CDR3 length equals 12 residues. The CDR3 region has the DNA TGTGCCTCCGGGACAGGGTCCTACGAGCAGTACTTC. Protein sequence: CASGTGSYEQYF.

This clone occurred once. V is TRBV28 and J is TRBJ1-2, with D possibly TRBD1 on 5 matching bases. V was cut by 10 bases and J by 0 bases, with 12 bases left in between. Germline V gene sequence: CDR1 MDHEN, CDR2 SYDVKM. The CDR3 spans 13 residues. The CDR3 is CATGTEANYGYTF. DNA of the CDR3: TGTGCCACCGGGACTGAAGCTAACTATGGCTACACCTTC.

V is TRBV6-5 and J is TRBJ1-6, with D maybe TRBD1 (6 bases). The ends were cut back, 6 bases at V and 7 bases at J, with 16 bases in the middle. The CDR3 is 15 amino acids. CDR1 is MNHEY and CDR2 is SVGAGI in the germline V gene. This chain's CDR3 is CASRRWEGGNSPLHF. In nucleotides, the CDR3 is TGTGCCAGCAGACGGTGGGAGGGGGGCAATTCACCCCTCCACTTT.

Remarks on this clone: Other DNA sequences in the same sample also yield this CDR3. V is TRBV5-1 and J is TRBJ2-7; 9 bases align to TRBD1. From germline, CDR1 is SGHRS and CDR2 YFSETQ. V gave up 0 bases and J gave up 4 bases; unmatched junction bases: 2. This CDR3 contains 14 residues. The CDR3 protein is CASSLAQGAYEQYF. CDR3 in DNA: TGCGCCAGCAGCTTGGCACAGGGGGCGTACGAGCAGTACTTC.

The chain links TRBV2 to TRBJ2-5; maybe TRBD2 (7 bases). V was clipped by 6 bases and J by 5 bases, with 16 bases between them. The germline V gene encodes CDR1 SNHLY and CDR2 FYNNEI. This CDR3 region has 14 residues. CDR3 amino acids: CASSMMGGPETQYF. In DNA form, the CDR3 reads TGTGCCAGCAGCATGATGGGGGGGCCGGAGACCCAGTACTTC.

For the CDR3, the DNA is TGTGCCAGCAGTCCGCAGGGGAGGGGTCTGTTCTCGGGGCTGTTTTTT. It yields the protein CASSPQGRGLFSGLFF. The chain combines TRBV6-4 with TRBJ2-2; D might be TRBD2 (7 bases). The V and J ends lost 5 bases and 13 bases respectively, with 26 bases between them. Germline loops: CDR1 MRHNA, CDR2 SNTAGT. The CDR3 runs 16 residues.

The V gene is TRBV5-4, the J gene TRBJ1-4; tentatively, D is TRBD1 (5 bases). The germline V gene encodes CDR1 SGHNT and CDR2 YYREEE (reference sequence). The length of the CDR3 is 16 residues. Trimming stripped 6 bases from V and 0 bases from J, with 15 bases between. CDR3 bases: TGTGCCAGCAACAACGGGGGTTTTGCAACTAATGAAAAACTGTTTTTT. It yields the protein CASNNGGFATNEKLFF.

The gene calls are TRBV30 and TRBJ1-3; D unclear. Germline V lookup: CDR1 GTSNPN, CDR2 SVGIG (reference sequence). V gave up 1 base and J gave up 0 bases, with 13 bases separating them. The CDR3 extends over 16 amino acids. In DNA form, the CDR3 reads TGTGCCTGGAGTGAGAGGCCAGCGAGCTCTGGAAACACCATATATTTT. The encoded protein is CAWSERPASSGNTIYF.

The chain carries TRBV5-5 and TRBJ1-6, with 7 bases aligning to TRBD1. The CDR3 loop spans 15 amino acids. With V trimmed by 4 bases and J by 9 bases, 10 bases remained unmatched. Germline-derived CDR1 and CDR2 are SGHKS and YYEKEE (reference sequence). The DNA of the CDR3 is TGTGCCAGCAGCGAGGACAGGAACGTTGCTTCACCCCTCCACTTT. This sequence encodes CASSEDRNVASPLHF.